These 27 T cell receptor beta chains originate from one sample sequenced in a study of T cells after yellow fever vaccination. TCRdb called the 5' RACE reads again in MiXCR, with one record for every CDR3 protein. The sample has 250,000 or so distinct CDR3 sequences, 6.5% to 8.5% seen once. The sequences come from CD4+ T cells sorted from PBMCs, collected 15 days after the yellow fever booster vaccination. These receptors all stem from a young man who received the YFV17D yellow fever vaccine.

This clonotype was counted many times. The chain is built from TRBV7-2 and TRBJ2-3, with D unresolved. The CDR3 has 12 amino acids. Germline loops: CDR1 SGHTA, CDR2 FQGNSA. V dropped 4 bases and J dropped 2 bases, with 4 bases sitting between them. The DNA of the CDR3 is TGTGCCAGCAGCTATTTCACAGATACGCAGTATTTT. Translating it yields CASSYFTDTQYF.

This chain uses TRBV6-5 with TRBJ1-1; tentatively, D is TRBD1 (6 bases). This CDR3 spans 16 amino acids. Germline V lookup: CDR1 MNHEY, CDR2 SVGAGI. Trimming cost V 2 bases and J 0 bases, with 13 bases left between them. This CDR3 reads CASSYVGGHMNTEAFF. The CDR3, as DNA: TGTGCCAGCAGTTACGTGGGGGGGCACATGAACACTGAAGCTTTCTTT.

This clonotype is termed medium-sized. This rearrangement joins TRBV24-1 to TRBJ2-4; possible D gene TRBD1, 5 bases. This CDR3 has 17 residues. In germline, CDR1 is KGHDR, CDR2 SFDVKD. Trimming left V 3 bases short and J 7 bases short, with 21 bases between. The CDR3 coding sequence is TGTGCCACCAGTGATCCCGGAGTCGGGCAGGGTATTAACATTCAGTACTTC. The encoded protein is CATSDPGVGQGINIQYF.

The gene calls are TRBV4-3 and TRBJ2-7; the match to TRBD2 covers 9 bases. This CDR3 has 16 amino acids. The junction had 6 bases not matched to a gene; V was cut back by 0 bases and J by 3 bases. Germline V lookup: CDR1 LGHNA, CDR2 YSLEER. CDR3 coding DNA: TGCGCCAGCAGCCAAGAGGGCGGGAGGGCCTTCTACGAGCAGTACTTC. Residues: CASSQEGGRAFYEQYF.

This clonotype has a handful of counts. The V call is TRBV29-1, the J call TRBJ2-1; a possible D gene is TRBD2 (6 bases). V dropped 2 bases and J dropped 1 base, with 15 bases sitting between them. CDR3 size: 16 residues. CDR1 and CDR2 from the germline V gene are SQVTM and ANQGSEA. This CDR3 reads CSVEIGDSSSYNEQFF. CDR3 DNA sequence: TGCAGCGTTGAAATCGGGGACTCTAGTTCCTACAATGAGCAGTTCTTC.

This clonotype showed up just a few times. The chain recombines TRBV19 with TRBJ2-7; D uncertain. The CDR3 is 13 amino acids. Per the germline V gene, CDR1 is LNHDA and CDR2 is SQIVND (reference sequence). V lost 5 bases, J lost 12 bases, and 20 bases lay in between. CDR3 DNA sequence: TGTGCCAGTAGTGAGTTAAGAAGCTCCACGAGGTACTTC. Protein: CASSELRSSTRYF.

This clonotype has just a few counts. CDR3 sequence (DNA): TGTGCCAGCAGAGATTCAGGGGTCGATGAGCAGTTCTTC. Protein product: CASRDSGVDEQFF. The chain has TRBV6-1 and TRBJ2-1, with a possible D match to TRBD1 (6 bases). This CDR3 comprises 13 residues. Germline V gene lookup returns CDR1 MNHNS and CDR2 SASEGT. Trimming took off 6 bases at V and 8 bases at J, with 14 bases between the two ends.

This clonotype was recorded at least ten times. The chain's CDR3 is CASSFGGGNTEAFF. The CDR3 DNA follows: TGTGCCAGCAGCTTTGGCGGAGGGAACACTGAAGCTTTCTTT. The chain links TRBV5-5 to TRBJ1-1; D gene ambiguous. Trimming pared 2 bases from V and 1 base from J, leaving 9 bases between. The CDR3 loop spans 14 amino acids. The germline gives CDR1 SGHKS, CDR2 YYEKEE (reference sequence).

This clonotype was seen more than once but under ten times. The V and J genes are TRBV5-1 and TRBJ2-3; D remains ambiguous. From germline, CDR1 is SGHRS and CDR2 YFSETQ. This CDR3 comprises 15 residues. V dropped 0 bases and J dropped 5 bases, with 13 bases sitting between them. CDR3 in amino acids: CASSLGRPRGDTQYF. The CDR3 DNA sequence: TGCGCCAGCAGCTTGGGGAGACCCCGAGGAGATACGCAGTATTTT.

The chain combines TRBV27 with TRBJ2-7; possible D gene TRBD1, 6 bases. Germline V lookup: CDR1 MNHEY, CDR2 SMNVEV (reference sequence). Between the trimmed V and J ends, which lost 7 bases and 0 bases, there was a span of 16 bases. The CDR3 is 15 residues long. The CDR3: CASNDRDTDSYEQYF. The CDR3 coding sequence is TGTGCCAGCAACGACCGGGACACCGACTCCTACGAGCAGTACTTC.

The chain's CDR3 is CSVEEPGGGAGELFF. CDR3 nucleotides: TGCAGCGTTGAAGAACCCGGGGGGGGGGCCGGGGAGCTGTTTTTT. This sequence joins TRBV29-1 and TRBJ2-2; 8 bases are a match to TRBD2. The CDR3 sequence is 15 residues long. Germline CDR1 is SQVTM and CDR2 is ANQGSEA. The V gene end was trimmed by 0 bases and the J gene end by 6 bases; junction bases not matched to a gene: 6.

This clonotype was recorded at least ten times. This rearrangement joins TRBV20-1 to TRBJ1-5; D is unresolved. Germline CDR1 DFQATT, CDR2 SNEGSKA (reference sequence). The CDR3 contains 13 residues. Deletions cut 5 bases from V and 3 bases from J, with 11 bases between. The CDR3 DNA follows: TGCAGTGCTTTCGGCAGACCCAATCAGCCCCAGCATTTT. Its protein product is CSAFGRPNQPQHF.

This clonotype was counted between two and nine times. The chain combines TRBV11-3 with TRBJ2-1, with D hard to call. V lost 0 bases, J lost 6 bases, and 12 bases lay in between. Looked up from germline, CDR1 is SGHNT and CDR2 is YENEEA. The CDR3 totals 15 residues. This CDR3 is CASSLDQAQTNEQFF. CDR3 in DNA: TGTGCCAGCAGCTTAGATCAAGCACAGACCAATGAGCAGTTCTTC.

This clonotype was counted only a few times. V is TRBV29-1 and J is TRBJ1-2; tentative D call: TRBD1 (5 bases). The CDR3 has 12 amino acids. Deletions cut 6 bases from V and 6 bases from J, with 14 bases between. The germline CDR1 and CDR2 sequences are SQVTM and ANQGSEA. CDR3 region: CSVRVREDGYTF. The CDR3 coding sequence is TGCAGCGTAAGGGTCAGGGAGGATGGCTACACCTTC.

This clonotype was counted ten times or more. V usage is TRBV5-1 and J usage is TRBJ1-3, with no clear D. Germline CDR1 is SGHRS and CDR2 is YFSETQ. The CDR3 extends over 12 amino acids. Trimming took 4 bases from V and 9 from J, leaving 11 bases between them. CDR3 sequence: CASSLGDGTIYF. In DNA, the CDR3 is TGCGCCAGCAGCCTGGGCGATGGCACCATATATTTT. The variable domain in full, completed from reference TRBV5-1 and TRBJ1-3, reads KAGVTQTPRYLIKTRGQQVTLSCSPISGHRSVSWYQQTPGQGLQFLFEYFSETQRNKGNFPGRFSGRQFSNSRSEMNVSTLELGDSALYLCASSLGDGTIYFGEGSWLTVV.

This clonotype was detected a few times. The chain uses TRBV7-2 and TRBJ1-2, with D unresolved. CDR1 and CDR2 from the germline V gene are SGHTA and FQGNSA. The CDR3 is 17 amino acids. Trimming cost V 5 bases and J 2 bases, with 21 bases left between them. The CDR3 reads CASSPVIKGKVNYGYTF. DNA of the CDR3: TGTGCCAGCAGCCCTGTAATCAAAGGGAAGGTCAACTATGGCTACACCTTC.

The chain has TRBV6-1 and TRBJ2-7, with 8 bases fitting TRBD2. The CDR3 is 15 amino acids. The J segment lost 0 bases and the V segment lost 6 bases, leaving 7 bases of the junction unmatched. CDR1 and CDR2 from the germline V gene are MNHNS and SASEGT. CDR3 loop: CASRQIAGISYEQYF. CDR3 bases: TGTGCCAGCAGGCAGATAGCGGGAATCTCCTACGAGCAGTACTTC.

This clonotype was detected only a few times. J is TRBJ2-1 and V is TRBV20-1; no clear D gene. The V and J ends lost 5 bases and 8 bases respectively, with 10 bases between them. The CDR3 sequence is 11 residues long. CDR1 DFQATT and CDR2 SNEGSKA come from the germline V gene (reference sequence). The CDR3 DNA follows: TGCAGTGCTCCGTCGGCCCATGAGCAGTTCTTC. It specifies CSAPSAHEQFF.

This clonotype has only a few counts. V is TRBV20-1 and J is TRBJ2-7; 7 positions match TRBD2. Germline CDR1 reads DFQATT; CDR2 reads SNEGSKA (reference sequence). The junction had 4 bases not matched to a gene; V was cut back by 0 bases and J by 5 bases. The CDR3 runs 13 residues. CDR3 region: CSARDGGLDEQYF. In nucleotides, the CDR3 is TGCAGTGCTAGAGACGGGGGGTTGGACGAGCAGTACTTC.

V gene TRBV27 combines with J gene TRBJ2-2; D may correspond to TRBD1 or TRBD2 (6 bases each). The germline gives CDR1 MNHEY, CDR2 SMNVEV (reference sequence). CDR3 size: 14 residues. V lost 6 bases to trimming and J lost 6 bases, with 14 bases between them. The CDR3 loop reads CASRIRGDPGELFF. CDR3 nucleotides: TGTGCCAGCAGGATAAGGGGGGACCCCGGGGAGCTGTTTTTT.

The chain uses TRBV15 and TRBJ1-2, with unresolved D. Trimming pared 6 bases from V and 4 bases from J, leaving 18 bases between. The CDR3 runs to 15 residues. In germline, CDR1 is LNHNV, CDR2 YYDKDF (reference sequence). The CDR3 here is CATSPSTPGTYGYTF. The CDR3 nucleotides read TGTGCCACCAGTCCCTCAACCCCAGGTACCTATGGCTACACCTTC. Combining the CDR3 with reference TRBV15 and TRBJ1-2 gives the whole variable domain DAMVIQNPRYQVTQFGKPVTLSCSQTLNHNVMYWYQQKSSQAPKLLFHYYDKDFNNEADTPDNFQSRRPNTSFCFLDIRSPGLGDTAMYLCATSPSTPGTYGYTFGSGTRLTVV.

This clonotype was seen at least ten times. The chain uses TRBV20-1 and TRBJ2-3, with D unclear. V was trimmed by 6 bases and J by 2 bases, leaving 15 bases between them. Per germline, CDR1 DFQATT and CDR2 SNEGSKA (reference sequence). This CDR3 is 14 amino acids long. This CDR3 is CSANLGSITDTQYF. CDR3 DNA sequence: TGCAGTGCCAACCTGGGCTCAATCACAGATACGCAGTATTTT.

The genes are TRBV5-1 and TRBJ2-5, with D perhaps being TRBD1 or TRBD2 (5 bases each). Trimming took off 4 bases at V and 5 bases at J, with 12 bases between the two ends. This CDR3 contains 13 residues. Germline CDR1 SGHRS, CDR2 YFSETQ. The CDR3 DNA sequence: TGCGCCAGCAGCGGGACGGTCGACGAGACCCAGTACTTC. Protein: CASSGTVDETQYF.

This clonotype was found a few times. CDR3 in amino acids: CASSLGLLRREQYF. The CDR3 DNA reads TGTGCCAGCAGCTTGGGACTACTTCGCCGCGAGCAGTACTTC. V is TRBV7-2 and J is TRBJ2-7; 7 nucleotides agree with TRBD2. CDR1 and CDR2 (germline): SGHTA, FQGNSA. With 3 bases clipped from V and 6 bases from J, the junction kept 8 bases outside the gene matches. CDR3 length equals 14 residues.

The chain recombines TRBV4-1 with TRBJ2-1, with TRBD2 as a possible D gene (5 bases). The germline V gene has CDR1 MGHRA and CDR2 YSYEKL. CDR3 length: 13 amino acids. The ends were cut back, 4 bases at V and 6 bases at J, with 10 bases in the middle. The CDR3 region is CASSPWTANEQFF. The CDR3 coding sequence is TGCGCCAGCAGCCCCTGGACTGCCAATGAGCAGTTCTTC.

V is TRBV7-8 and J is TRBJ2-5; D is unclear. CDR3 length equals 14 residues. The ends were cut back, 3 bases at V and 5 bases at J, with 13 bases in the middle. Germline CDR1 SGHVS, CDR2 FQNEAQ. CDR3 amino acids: CASSFVTRHETQYF. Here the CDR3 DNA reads TGTGCCAGCAGCTTTGTAACAAGACACGAGACCCAGTACTTC.

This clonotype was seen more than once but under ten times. The CDR3 region has the DNA TGTGCCAGCAGGAGGGAGGCCCAAGAGACCCAGTACTTC. Its translation: CASRREAQETQYF. The V call is TRBV2, the J call TRBJ2-5, with a possible D match to TRBD2 (6 bases). CDR1 and CDR2 from the germline V gene are SNHLY and FYNNEI. V gave up 6 bases and J gave up 1 base, with 9 bases separating them. The CDR3 contains 13 residues.